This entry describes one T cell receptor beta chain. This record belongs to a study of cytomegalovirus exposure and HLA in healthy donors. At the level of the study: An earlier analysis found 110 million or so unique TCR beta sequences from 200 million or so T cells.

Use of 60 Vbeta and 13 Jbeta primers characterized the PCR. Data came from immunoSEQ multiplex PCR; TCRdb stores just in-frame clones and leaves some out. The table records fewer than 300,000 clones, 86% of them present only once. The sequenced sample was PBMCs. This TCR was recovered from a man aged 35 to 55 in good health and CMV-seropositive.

The CDR3 coding sequence is TGTGCCAGCAGCTCGGGAGGGGGACGTCGGGACTCTGGGGCCAACGTCCTGACTTTC. Amino acid sequence: CASSSGGGRRDSGANVLTF. The V and J genes are TRBV7-9 and TRBJ2-6; 8 bases agree with TRBD2. Germline V gene data show CDR1 as SEHNR and CDR2 as FQNEAQ (reference sequence). The CDR3 is 19 residues long. Trimming at V came to 4 bases and at J to 0 bases, leaving 11 bases not matched to a gene.